These 22 T cell receptor beta chains originate from one sample sequenced in a study of Ad26.COV2.S vaccination and SARS-CoV-2 variants. Assay used: immunoSEQ multiplex PCR; TCRdb lists only in-frame clones, some missing. Altogether approximately 400,000 clones are present, 92% being singletons, with the ten largest covering 3% to 5%. The specimen was peripheral blood, collected after recovery from COVID-19. These receptor sequences come from a human donor who had recovered from COVID-19.

Only a few counts were recorded for this clone. The chain uses TRBV7-9 and TRBJ1-3; D is uncertain. V was clipped by 5 bases and J by 4 bases, with 18 bases between them. CDR3 size: 16 residues. From germline, CDR1 is SEHNR and CDR2 FQNEAQ (reference sequence). The chain's CDR3 is CASSHPIRAGGNTIYF. CDR3 nucleotides: TGTGCCAGCAGCCATCCGATACGGGCTGGCGGAAACACCATATATTTT.

This sequence joins TRBV5-5 and TRBJ2-2, with 15 bases lining up with TRBD2. V gave up 3 bases and J gave up 5 bases; unmatched junction bases: 5. The CDR3 covers 17 residues. Germline V CDR1 and CDR2: SGHKS, YYEKEE (reference sequence). The CDR3 region is CASSSRTSGGGTGELFF. The CDR3 DNA is TGTGCCAGCAGCTCCCGGACTAGCGGGGGGGGAACCGGGGAGCTGTTTTTT.

The chain is built from TRBV2 and TRBJ1-1; weak D call: TRBD1 (6 bases). Germline V lookup: CDR1 SNHLY, CDR2 FYNNEI. The CDR3 is made up of 15 amino acids. V lost 4 bases and J lost 4, with 16 bases in between. CDR3 DNA: TGTGCCAGCAGTGTCGAGGCAGGGGTCGGCACTGAAGCTTTCTTT. It specifies CASSVEAGVGTEAFF.

The rearrangement joins TRBV4-1 to TRBJ1-5, with 7 bases aligning to TRBD1. Germline values: CDR1 MGHRA, CDR2 YSYEKL. CDR3 length: 14 amino acids. After removal of 3 bases from V and 6 bases from J, the junction contained 5 bases not matched to a gene. The CDR3 loop reads CASSHDRDGQPQHF. CDR3 sequence (DNA): TGCGCCAGCAGCCACGACAGGGACGGTCAGCCCCAGCATTTT.

V usage is TRBV7-8 and J usage is TRBJ2-7; tentatively, D is TRBD2 (6 bases). Trimming took 5 bases from V and 7 from J, leaving 15 bases between them. The length of the CDR3 is 13 residues. Germline V CDR1 and CDR2: SGHVS, FQNEAQ. CDR3 sequence reads: CASSQARGGEQYF. CDR3 bases: TGTGCCAGCAGCCAGGCCCGGGGAGGAGAGCAGTACTTC.

V usage is TRBV7-8 and J usage is TRBJ2-3; 10 bases match TRBD2. The CDR3 length is 16 residues. V lost 5 bases, J lost 0 bases, and 5 bases stayed unmatched. Germline V gene lookup returns CDR1 SGHVS and CDR2 FQNEAQ. The CDR3 DNA reads as TGTGCCAGCAGCCACCTAGCGGGGGCCAGCACAGATACGCAGTATTTT. It yields the protein CASSHLAGASTDTQYF.

This chain uses TRBV7-9 with TRBJ1-1, with D possibly being TRBD1 (5 bases). The germline V gene encodes CDR1 SEHNR and CDR2 FQNEAQ (reference sequence). The CDR3 is made up of 11 amino acids. V was pared by 5 bases and J by 10 bases, with 11 bases between. In DNA form, the CDR3 reads TGTGCCAGCAGCGCGAGCGGGGCAGCTTTCTTT. Amino acid sequence: CASSASGAAFF. The full variable domain, rest sourced from reference TRBV7-9 and TRBJ1-1, is DTGVSQNPRHKITKRGQNVTFRCDPISEHNRLYWYRQTLGQGPEFLTYFQNEAQLEKSRLLSDRFSAERPKGSFSTLEIQRTEQGDSAMYLCASSASGAAFFGQGTRLTVV.

The chain has TRBV7-6 and TRBJ2-2; weak D call: TRBD1 (6 bases). V was cut by 2 bases and J by 4 bases, with 8 bases left in between. Germline V CDR1 and CDR2: SGHVS, FNYEAQ. The CDR3 has 14 amino acids. The CDR3 bases are TGTGCCAGCAGCTTAAGGGGGACCACCGGGGAGCTGTTTTTT. Translation gives CASSLRGTTGELFF.

This sequence joins TRBV23-1 and TRBJ1-4; 8 bases map to TRBD1. TRBV23-1 is an ORF for which the function is uncertain. This CDR3 comprises 15 residues. V dropped 1 base and J dropped 5; count of bases not matched to a gene: 3. The chain's CDR3 is CASSQLTGGNEKLFF. For the CDR3, the DNA is TGCGCCAGCAGTCAATTAACAGGGGGAAATGAAAAACTGTTTTTT.

The chain joins TRBV7-9 to TRBJ2-1; 10 nucleotides align to TRBD1. The ends lost 3 bases at V and 0 bases at J; junction bases unmatched: 2. The CDR3 spans 16 residues. Germline CDR1 and CDR2: SEHNR and FQNEAQ (reference sequence). The CDR3 sequence: CASSFRDRGSYNEQFF. The CDR3 DNA is TGTGCCAGCAGCTTCCGGGACAGGGGCTCCTACAATGAGCAGTTCTTC.

V is TRBV2 and J is TRBJ1-2; D is possibly TRBD1 (6 bases). The CDR3 contains 12 residues. Germline V CDR1 and CDR2: SNHLY, FYNNEI. With 10 bases removed from V and 7 bases from J, the gap between germline ends came to 16 bases. CDR3 nucleotides: TGTGCCACCTCATTTCAGGGGTCTGGCTACACCTTC. Its translation: CATSFQGSGYTF.

This clone is a singleton in its sample. Other DNA variants within this sample encode the same CDR3. The CDR3 reads CASRGQGNTEAFF. In DNA form, the CDR3 reads TGTGCCAGCAGAGGACAGGGAAACACTGAAGCTTTCTTT. The chain uses TRBV12-3 or TRBV12-4 and TRBJ1-1; 8 bases match TRBD1. This CDR3 spans 13 amino acids. The V gene end was trimmed by 6 bases and the J gene end by 2 bases; junction bases not matched to a gene: 2.

The chain uses TRBV7-2 and TRBJ2-2; D might be TRBD1 (5 bases). V dropped 6 bases and J dropped 6 bases, with 11 bases sitting between them. The V gene's germline CDR1 is SGHTA and CDR2 FQGNSA. The CDR3 runs 13 residues. CDR3 coding DNA: TGTGCCAGCAGATCCCAGGGTGCCGGGGAGCTGTTTTTT. Its protein product is CASRSQGAGELFF.

The V and J genes are TRBV20-1 and TRBJ1-2, with a weak D call TRBD1 (6 bases). Germline-derived CDR1 and CDR2 are DFQATT and SNEGSKA (reference sequence). There are 11 residues in the CDR3. V lost 5 bases to trimming and J lost 6 bases, with 10 bases between them. Written as DNA, the CDR3 is TGCAGTGCTCTATCAGGGGATGGCTACACCTTC. Residues: CSALSGDGYTF.

The V call is TRBV5-1, the J call TRBJ1-5; 12 nucleotides agree with TRBD1. The CDR3 runs to 16 residues. From germline, CDR1 is SGHRS and CDR2 YFSETQ. The V gene end was trimmed by 2 bases and the J gene end by 3 bases; junction bases not matched to a gene: 3. This chain's CDR3 is CASSFGTGGNNQPQHF. DNA for the CDR3: TGCGCCAGCAGCTTTGGGACAGGGGGCAACAATCAGCCCCAGCATTTT.

The V call is TRBV9, the J call TRBJ2-4; possibly TRBD1 or TRBD2 for D (6 bases each). CDR3 length: 13 amino acids. Germline V lookup: CDR1 SGDLS, CDR2 YYNGEE. V shed 4 bases and J shed 9 bases, with 14 bases lying between them. In nucleotides, the CDR3 is TGTGCCAGCAGCTACAGGGAGGTTGGCATTCAGTACTTC. This codes for CASSYREVGIQYF.

This clone was counted a single time. The V and J genes are TRBV5-4 and TRBJ1-5, with 10 bases identical to TRBD1. The CDR3 length is 16 residues. V trimming: 4 bases; J trimming: 6 bases; junction bases outside the gene matches: 10. CDR1 is SGHNT and CDR2 is YYREEE in the germline V gene (reference sequence). CDR3 sequence (DNA): TGTGCCAGCAGCAATACCGACAGGGGGCATACTCAGCCCCAGCATTTT. Translating gives CASSNTDRGHTQPQHF.

In nucleotides, the CDR3 is TGTGCCAGCGGGCAACTAGCGGAGAACACCGGGGAGCTGTTTTTT. It codes for CASGQLAENTGELFF. The V and J genes are TRBV6-6 and TRBJ2-2, with 8 bases that match TRBD2. V shed 8 bases and J 1 base; nucleotides not matched to a gene: 6. The CDR3 has 15 residues. Per the germline V gene, CDR1 is MNHNY and CDR2 is SVGAGI (reference sequence).

V gene TRBV7-2 combines with J gene TRBJ1-5; D gene uncertain. Germline lookup yields CDR1 SGHTA and CDR2 FQGNSA. The CDR3 is 16 residues long. V gave up 5 bases and J gave up 0 bases, with 14 bases separating them. The CDR3 loop reads CASSPWAQASNQPQHF. CDR3 DNA: TGTGCCAGCAGCCCGTGGGCGCAGGCTAGCAATCAGCCCCAGCATTTT.

As regards this clone: The junction departs from the called germline gene at one end, perhaps through a read error. The V call is TRBV9, the J call TRBJ2-1; a weak D match, TRBD1 (6 bases). Germline V gene sequence: CDR1 SGDLS, CDR2 YYNGEE. The CDR3 runs to 12 residues. This CDR3 is CASSVVGRGLLF. The CDR3 nucleotides read TGTGCCAGCAGCGTAGTTGGCAGGGGTCTTCTCTTC.

The DNA of the CDR3 is TGTGCCAGCAGCGTCGACAGGGGGGGATCGGGCCAGTACTTC. Amino acid sequence: CASSVDRGGSGQYF. This chain connects TRBV9 to TRBJ2-5, with 9 bases matching TRBD1. V dropped 2 bases and J dropped 10; count of bases not matched to a gene: 9. Germline CDR1 SGDLS, CDR2 YYNGEE. CDR3 length: 14 residues.

The CDR3 sequence: CSASKGAQNTEAFF. The CDR3, as DNA: TGCAGTGCTAGTAAGGGGGCGCAGAACACTGAAGCTTTCTTT. The J gene is TRBJ1-1, the V gene TRBV20-1; TRBD1 aligns across 7 bases. Germline V gene sequence: CDR1 DFQATT, CDR2 SNEGSKA (reference sequence). This CDR3 is 14 amino acids long. J was trimmed by 1 base and V by 3 bases; bases with no gene match: 5.